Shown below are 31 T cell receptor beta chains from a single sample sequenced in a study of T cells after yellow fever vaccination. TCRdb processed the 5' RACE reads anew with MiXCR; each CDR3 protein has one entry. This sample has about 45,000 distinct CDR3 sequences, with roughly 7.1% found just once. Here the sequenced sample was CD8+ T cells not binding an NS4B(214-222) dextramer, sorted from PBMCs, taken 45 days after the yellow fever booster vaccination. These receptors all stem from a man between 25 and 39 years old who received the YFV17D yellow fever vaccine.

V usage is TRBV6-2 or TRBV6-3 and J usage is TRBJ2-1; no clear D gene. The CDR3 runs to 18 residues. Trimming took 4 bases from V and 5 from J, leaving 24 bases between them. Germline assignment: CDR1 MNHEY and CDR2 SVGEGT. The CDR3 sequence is CASSSSSQPSESHNEQFF. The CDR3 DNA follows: TGTGCCAGCAGTTCCTCGTCTCAGCCATCAGAGTCACACAATGAGCAGTTCTTC.

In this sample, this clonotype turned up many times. The CDR3 spells CASSKGLADTDTQYF. The DNA of the CDR3 is TGTGCCAGCAGCAAGGGACTAGCGGACACAGATACGCAGTATTTT. The genes are TRBV9 and TRBJ2-3; TRBD2 aligns across 11 bases. Germline V gives CDR1 SGDLS, CDR2 YYNGEE. The CDR3 loop spans 15 amino acids. V dropped 4 bases and J dropped 2; count of bases not matched to a gene: 3.

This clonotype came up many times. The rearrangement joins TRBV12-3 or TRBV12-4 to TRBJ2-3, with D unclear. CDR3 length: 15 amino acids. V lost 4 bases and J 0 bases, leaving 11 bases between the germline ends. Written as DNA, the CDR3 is TGTGCCAGCAGTTGGGCTCACGATAGCACAGATACGCAGTATTTT. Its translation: CASSWAHDSTDTQYF.

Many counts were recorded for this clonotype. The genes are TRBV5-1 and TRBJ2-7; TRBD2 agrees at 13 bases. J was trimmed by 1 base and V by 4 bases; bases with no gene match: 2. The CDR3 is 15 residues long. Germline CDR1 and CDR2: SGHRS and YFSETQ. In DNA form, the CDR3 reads TGCGCCAGCAGCCGACTAGCGGGAGGATCCTACGAGCAGTACTTC. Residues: CASSRLAGGSYEQYF.

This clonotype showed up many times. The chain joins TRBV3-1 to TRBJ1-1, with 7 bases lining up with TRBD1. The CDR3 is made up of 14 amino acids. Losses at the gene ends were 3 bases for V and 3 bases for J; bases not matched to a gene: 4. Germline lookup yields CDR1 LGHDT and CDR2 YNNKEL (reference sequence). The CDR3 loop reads CASSHATGDTEAFF. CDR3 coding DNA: TGTGCCAGCAGCCACGCTACAGGGGACACTGAAGCTTTCTTT.

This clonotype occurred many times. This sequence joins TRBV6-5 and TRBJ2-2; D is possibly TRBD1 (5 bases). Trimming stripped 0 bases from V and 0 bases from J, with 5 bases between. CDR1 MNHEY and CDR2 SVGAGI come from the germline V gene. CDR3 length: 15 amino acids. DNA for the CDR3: TGTGCCAGCAGTTACTCAGGGGCGAACACCGGGGAGCTGTTTTTT. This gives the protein CASSYSGANTGELFF.

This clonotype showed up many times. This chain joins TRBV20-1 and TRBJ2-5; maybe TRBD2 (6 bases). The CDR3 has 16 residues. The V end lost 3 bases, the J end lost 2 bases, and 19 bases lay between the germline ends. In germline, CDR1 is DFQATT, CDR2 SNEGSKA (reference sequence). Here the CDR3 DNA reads TGCAGTGCTAGCCCCATCGGGACGGCGGGACAAGAGACCCAGTACTTC. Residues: CSASPIGTAGQETQYF.

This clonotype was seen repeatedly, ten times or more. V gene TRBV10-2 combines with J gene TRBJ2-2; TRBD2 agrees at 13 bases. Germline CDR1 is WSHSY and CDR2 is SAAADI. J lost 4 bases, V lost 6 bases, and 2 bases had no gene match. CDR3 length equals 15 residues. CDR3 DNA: TGCGCCAGCAGGGGGACTAGCGGGATCACCGGGGAGCTGTTTTTT. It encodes CASRGTSGITGELFF.

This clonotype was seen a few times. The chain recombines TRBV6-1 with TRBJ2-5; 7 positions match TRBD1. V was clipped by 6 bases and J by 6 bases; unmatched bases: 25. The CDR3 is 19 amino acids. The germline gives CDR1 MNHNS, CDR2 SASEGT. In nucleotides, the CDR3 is TGTGCCAGCAGGGGACCGCCGGGACAGCTGACCCCCCGAGGGCAGACCCAGTACTTC. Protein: CASRGPPGQLTPRGQTQYF.

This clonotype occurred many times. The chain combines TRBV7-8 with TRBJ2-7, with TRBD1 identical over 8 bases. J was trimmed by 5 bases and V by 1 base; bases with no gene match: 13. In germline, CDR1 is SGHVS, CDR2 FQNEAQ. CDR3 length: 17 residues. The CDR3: CASSLGKWFGQGHEQYF. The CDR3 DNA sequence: TGTGCCAGCAGCTTAGGGAAGTGGTTCGGACAGGGCCACGAGCAGTACTTC.

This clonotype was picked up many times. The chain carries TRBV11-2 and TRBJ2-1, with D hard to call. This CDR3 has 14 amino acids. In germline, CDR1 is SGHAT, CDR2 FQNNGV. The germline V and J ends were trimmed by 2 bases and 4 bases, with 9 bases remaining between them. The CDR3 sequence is CASSLSGTYNEQFF. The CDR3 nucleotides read TGTGCCAGCAGCTTATCCGGCACTTACAATGAGCAGTTCTTC.

The CDR3 loop is CASSLWAGSSYEQYF. The CDR3 DNA is TGCGCCAGCAGCCTTTGGGCGGGGTCCTCCTACGAGCAGTACTTC. The rearrangement joins TRBV4-3 to TRBJ2-7, with D maybe TRBD2 (6 bases). Germline-derived CDR1 and CDR2 are LGHNA and YSLEER. V was pared by 4 bases and J by 0 bases, with 13 bases between. The CDR3 covers 15 residues.

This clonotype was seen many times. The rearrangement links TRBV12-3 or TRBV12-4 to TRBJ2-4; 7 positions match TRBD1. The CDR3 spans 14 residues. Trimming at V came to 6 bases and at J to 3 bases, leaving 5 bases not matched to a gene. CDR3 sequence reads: CASSLDRDKNIQYF. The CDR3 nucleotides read TGTGCCAGCAGCCTTGACAGGGACAAAAACATTCAGTACTTC.

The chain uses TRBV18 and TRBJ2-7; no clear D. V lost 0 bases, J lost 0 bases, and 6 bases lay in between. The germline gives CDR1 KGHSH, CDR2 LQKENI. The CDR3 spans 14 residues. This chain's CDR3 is CASSPPQSSYEQYF. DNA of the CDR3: TGTGCCAGCTCACCACCCCAATCCTCCTACGAGCAGTACTTC.

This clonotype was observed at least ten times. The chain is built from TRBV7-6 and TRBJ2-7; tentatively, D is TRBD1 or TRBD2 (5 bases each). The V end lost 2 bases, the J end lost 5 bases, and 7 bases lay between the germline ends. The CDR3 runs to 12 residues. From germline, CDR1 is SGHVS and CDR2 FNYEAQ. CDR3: CASSLMGDEQYF. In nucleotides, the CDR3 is TGTGCCAGCAGCTTAATGGGGGACGAGCAGTACTTC.

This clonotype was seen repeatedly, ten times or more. The CDR3 sequence is CASSLTSVSSYNEQFF. The CDR3 nucleotides read TGCGCCAGCAGCTTGACGTCGGTTAGCTCCTACAATGAGCAGTTCTTC. This chain connects TRBV5-1 to TRBJ2-1; D gene ambiguous. V lost 1 base to trimming and J lost 0 bases, with 11 bases between them. The CDR3 is 16 amino acids. Germline CDR1 reads SGHRS; CDR2 reads YFSETQ.

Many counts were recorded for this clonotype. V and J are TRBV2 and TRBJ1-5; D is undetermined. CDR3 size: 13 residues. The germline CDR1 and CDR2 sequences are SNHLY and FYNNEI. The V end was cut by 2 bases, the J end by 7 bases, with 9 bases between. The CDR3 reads CASSEHEWQPQHF. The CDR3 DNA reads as TGTGCCAGCAGTGAACACGAATGGCAGCCCCAGCATTTT.

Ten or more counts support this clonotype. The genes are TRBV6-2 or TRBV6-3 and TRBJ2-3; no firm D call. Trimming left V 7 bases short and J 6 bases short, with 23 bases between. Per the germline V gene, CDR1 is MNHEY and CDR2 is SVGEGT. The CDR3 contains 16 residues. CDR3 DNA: TGTGCCAGCAATCAACTGGAAATGGGTTGGCGTGATACGCAGTATTTT. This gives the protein CASNQLEMGWRDTQYF.

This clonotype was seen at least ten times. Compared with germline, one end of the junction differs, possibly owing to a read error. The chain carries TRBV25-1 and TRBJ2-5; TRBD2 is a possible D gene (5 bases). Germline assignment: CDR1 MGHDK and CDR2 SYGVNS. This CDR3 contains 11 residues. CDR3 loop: CASSGGVDRNF. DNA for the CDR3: TGTGCCAGCAGTGGGGGAGTGGATCGAAACTTC.

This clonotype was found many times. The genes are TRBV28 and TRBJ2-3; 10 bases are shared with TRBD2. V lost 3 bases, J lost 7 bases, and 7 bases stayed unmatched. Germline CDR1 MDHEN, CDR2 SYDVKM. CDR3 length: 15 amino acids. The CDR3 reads CASSLALAGENTQYF. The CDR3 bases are TGTGCCAGCAGTTTGGCGCTAGCGGGAGAGAATACGCAGTATTTT.

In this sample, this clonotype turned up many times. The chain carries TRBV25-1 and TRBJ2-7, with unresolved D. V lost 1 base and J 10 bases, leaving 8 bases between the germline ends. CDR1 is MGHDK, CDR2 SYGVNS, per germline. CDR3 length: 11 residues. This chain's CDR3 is CASSESTEQYF. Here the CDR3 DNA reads TGTGCCAGCAGTGAATCTACAGAACAGTACTTC.

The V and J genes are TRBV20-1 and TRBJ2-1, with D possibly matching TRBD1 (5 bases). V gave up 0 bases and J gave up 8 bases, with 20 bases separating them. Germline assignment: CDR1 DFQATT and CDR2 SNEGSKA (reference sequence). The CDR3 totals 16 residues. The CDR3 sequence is CSARDLGGRGLYEQFF. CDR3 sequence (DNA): TGCAGTGCTAGAGATCTCGGCGGAAGGGGTCTCTATGAGCAGTTCTTC.

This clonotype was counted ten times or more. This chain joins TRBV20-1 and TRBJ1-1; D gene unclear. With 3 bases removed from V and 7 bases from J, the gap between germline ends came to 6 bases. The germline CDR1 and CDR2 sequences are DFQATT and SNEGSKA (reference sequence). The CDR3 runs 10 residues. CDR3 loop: CSASEIEAFF. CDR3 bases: TGCAGTGCTAGTGAGATTGAAGCTTTCTTT.

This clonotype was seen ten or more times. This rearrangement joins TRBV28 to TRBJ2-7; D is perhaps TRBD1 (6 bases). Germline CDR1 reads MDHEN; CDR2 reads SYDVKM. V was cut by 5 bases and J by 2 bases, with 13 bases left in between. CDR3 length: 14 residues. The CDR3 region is CASSPSDSTYEQYF. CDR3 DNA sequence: TGTGCCAGCAGTCCCTCGGACAGTACCTACGAGCAGTACTTC.

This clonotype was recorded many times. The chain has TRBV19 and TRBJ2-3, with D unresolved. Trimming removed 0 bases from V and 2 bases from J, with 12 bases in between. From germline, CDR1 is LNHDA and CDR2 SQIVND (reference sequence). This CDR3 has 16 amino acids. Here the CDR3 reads CASSIEARFPTDTQYF. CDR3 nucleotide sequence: TGTGCCAGTAGTATAGAGGCCCGGTTCCCCACAGATACGCAGTATTTT.

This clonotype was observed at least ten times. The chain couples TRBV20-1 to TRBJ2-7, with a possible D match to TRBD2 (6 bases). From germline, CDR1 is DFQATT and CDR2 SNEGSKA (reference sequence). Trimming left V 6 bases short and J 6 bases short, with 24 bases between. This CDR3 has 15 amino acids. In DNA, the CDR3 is TGCAGTGCGGGAGATAGTGGGACGGGAGTTGGCGAGCAGTACTTC. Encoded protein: CSAGDSGTGVGEQYF.

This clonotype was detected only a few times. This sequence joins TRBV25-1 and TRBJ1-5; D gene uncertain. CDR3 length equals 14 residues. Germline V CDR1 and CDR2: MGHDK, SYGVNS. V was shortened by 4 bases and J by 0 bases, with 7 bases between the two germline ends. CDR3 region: CASSASNSNQPQHF. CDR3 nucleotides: TGTGCCAGCAGTGCCAGTAATAGCAATCAGCCCCAGCATTTT. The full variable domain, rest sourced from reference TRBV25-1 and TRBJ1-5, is EADIYQTPRYLVIGTGKKITLECSQTMGHDKMYWYQQDPGMELHLIHYSYGVNSTEKGDLSSESTVSRIRTEHFPLTLESARPSHTSQYLCASSASNSNQPQHFGDGTRLSIL.

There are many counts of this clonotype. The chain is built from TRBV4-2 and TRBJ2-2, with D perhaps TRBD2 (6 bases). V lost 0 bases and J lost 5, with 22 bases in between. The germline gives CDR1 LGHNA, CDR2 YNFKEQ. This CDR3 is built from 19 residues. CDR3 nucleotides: TGTGCCAGCAGCCAAGATATAGTGGGGTCCTCTCGGGGGACCGGGGAGCTGTTTTTT. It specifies CASSQDIVGSSRGTGELFF.

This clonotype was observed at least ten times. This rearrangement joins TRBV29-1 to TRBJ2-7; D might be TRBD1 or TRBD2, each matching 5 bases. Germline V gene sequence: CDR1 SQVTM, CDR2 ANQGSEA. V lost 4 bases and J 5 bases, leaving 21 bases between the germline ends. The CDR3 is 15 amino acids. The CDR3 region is CSVALGVRSRDEQYF. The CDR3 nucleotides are TGCAGCGTTGCGTTGGGGGTTCGATCCCGGGACGAGCAGTACTTC.

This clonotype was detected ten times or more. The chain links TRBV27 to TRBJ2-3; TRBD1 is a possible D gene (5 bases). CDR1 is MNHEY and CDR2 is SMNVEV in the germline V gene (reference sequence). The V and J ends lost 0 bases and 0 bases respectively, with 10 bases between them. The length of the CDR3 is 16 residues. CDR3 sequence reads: CASSLSGHSSTDTQYF. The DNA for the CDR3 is TGTGCCAGCAGTTTATCTGGACACTCTAGCACAGATACGCAGTATTTT.

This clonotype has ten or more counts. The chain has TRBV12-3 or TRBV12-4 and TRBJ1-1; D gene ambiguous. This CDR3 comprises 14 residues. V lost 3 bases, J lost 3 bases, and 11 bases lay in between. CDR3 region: CASSLGGFDTEAFF. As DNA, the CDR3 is TGTGCCAGCAGTTTGGGTGGCTTTGACACTGAAGCTTTCTTT.